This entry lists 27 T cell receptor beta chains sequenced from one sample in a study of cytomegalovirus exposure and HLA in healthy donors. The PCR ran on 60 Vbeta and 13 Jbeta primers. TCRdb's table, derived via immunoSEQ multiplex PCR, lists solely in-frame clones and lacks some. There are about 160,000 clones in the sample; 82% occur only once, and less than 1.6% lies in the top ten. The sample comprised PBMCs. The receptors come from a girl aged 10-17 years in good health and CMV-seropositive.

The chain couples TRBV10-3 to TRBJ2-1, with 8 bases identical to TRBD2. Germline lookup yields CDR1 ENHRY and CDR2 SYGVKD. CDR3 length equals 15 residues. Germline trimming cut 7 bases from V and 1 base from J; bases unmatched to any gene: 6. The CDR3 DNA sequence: TGTGCCATCACAAGCGGGAGTAGTTCCTACAATGAGCAGTTCTTC. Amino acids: CAITSGSSSYNEQFF.

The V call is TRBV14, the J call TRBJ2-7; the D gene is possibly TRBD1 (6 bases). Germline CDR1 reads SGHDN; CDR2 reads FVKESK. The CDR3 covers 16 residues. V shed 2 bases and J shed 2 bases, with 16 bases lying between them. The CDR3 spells CASSQYTTGRAYEQYF. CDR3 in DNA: TGTGCCAGCAGCCAATACACAACAGGGCGAGCCTACGAGCAGTACTTC. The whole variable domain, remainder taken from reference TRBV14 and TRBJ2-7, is EAGVTQFPSHSVIEKGQTVTLRCDPISGHDNLYWYRRVMGKEIKFLLHFVKESKQDESGMPNNRFLAERTGGTYSTLKVQPAELEDSGVYFCASSQYTTGRAYEQYFGPGTRLTVT.

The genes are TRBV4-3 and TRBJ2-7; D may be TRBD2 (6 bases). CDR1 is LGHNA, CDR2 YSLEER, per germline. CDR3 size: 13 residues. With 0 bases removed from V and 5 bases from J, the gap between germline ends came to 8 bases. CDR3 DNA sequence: TGCGCCAGCAGCCAAGATCTAGCGCACGAGCAGTACTTC. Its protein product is CASSQDLAHEQYF.

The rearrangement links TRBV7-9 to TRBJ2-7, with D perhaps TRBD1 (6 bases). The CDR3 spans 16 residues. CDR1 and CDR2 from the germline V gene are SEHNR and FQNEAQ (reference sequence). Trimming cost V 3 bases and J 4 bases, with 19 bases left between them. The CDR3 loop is CASSFVGGQRPYEQYF. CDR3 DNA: TGTGCCAGCAGCTTTGTGGGCGGACAGAGGCCGTACGAGCAGTACTTC. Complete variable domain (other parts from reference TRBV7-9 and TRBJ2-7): DTGVSQNPRHKITKRGQNVTFRCDPISEHNRLYWYRQTLGQGPEFLTYFQNEAQLEKSRLLSDRFSAERPKGSFSTLEIQRTEQGDSAMYLCASSFVGGQRPYEQYFGPGTRLTVT.

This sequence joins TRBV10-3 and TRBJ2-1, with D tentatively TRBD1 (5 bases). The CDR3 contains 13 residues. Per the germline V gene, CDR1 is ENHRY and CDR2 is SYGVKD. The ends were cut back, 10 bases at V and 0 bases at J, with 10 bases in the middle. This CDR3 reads CATGHSSYNEQFF. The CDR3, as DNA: TGTGCCACCGGACATAGCTCCTACAATGAGCAGTTCTTC.

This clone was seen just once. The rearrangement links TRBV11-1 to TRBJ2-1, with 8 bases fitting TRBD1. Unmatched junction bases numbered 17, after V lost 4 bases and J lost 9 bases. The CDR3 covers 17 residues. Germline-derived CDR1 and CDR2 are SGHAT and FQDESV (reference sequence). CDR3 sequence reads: CASSSRQGILVGGEQFF. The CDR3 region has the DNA TGTGCCAGCAGCTCGCGACAGGGGATCTTAGTGGGCGGTGAGCAGTTCTTC.

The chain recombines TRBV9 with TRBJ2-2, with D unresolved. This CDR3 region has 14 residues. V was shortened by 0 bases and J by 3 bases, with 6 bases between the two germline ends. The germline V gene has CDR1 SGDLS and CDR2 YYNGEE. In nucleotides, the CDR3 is TGTGCCAGCAGCGTAGGCGGTGACACCGGGGAGCTGTTTTTT. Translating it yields CASSVGGDTGELFF.

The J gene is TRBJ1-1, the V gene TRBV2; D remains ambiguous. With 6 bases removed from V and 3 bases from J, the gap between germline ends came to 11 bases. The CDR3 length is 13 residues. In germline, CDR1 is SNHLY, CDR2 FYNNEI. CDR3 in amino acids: CASRLLPDTEAFF. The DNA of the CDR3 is TGTGCCAGCAGGCTCCTTCCGGACACTGAAGCTTTCTTT.

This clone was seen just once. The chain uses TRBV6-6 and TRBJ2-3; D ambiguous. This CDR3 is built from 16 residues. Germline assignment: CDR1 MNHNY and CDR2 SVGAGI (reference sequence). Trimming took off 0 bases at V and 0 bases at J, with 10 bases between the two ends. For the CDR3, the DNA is TGTGCCAGCAGTTACTCGAGCCTGTCTAGCACAGATACGCAGTATTTT. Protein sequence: CASSYSSLSSTDTQYF.

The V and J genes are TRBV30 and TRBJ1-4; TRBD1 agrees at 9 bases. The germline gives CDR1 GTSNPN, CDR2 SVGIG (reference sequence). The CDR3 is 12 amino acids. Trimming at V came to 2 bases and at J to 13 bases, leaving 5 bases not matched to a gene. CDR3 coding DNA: TGTGCCTGGAGTTCGACAGGGGGACGACTGTTTTTT. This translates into CAWSSTGGRLFF.

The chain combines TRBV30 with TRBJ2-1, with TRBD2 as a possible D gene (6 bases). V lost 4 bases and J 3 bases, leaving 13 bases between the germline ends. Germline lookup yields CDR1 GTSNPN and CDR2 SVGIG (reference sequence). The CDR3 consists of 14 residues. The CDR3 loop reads CAWMSRLDYNEQFF. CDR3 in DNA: TGTGCCTGGATGTCGCGACTAGACTACAATGAGCAGTTCTTC.

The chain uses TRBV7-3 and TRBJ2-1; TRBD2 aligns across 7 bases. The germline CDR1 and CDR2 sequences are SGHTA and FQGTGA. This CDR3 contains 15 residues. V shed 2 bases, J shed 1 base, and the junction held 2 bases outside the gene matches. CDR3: CASSLGGGSYNEQFF. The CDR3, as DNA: TGTGCCAGCAGCTTAGGGGGGGGATCCTACAATGAGCAGTTCTTC.

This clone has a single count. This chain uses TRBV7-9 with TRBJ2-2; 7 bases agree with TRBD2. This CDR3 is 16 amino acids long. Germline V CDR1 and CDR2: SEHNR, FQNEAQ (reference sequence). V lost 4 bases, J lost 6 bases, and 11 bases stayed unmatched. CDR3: CASSSAGLADAGELFF. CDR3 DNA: TGTGCCAGCAGCTCTGCTGGGCTAGCGGATGCCGGGGAGCTGTTTTTT.

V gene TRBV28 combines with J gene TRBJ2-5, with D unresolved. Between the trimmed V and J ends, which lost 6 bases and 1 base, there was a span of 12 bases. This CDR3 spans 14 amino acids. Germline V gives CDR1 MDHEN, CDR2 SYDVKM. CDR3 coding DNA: TGTGCCAGCAGAGAACAGTTTCGCCAAGAGACCCAGTACTTC. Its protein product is CASREQFRQETQYF.

CDR3 loop: CASSESLGGDTQYF. CDR3 sequence (DNA): TGCGCCAGCAGTGAGTCCCTGGGGGGGGATACGCAGTATTTT. The chain recombines TRBV10-2 with TRBJ2-3; 7 positions agree with TRBD2. CDR3 length: 14 amino acids. In germline, CDR1 is WSHSY, CDR2 SAAADI. Trimming cost V 0 bases and J 6 bases; bases outside gene matches: 3.

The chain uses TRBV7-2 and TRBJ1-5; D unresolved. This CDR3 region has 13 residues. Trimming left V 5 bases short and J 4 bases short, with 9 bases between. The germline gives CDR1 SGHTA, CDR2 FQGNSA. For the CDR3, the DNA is TGTGCCAGCAGCCCCACTCCGAATCAGCCCCAGCATTTT. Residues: CASSPTPNQPQHF.

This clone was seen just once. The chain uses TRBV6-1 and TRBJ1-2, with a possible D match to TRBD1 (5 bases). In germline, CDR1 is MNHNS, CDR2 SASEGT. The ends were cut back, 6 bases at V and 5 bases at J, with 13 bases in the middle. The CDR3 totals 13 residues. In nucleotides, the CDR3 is TGTGCCAGCAGGATTATACAGGATTATGGCTACACCTTC. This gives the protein CASRIIQDYGYTF.

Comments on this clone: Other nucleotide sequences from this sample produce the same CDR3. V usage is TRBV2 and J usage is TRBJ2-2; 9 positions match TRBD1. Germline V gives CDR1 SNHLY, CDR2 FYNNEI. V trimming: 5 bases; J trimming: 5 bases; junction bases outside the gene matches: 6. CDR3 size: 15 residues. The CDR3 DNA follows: TGTGCCAGCAGTCCGGGACAGGGTGGAACCGGGGAGCTGTTTTTT. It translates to CASSPGQGGTGELFF.

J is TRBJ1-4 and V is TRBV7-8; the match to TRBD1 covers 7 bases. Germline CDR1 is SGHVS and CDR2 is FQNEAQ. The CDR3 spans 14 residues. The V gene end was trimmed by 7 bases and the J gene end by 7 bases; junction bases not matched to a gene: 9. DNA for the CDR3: TGTGCCAGCACCCCACAGGGGATGGGTGAAAAACTGTTTTTT. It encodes CASTPQGMGEKLFF.

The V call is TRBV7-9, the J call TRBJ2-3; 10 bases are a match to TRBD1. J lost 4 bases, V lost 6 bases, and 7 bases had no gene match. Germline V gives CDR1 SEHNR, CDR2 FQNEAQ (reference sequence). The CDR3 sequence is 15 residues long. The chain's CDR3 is CASRLPDRGADTQYF. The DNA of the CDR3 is TGTGCCAGCAGACTACCGGACAGGGGGGCAGATACGCAGTATTTT.

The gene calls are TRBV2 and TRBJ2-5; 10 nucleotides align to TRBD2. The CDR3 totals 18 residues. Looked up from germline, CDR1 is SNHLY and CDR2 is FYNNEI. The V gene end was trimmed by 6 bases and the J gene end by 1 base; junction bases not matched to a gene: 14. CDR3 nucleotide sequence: TGTGCCAGCAGCTCTCGAGCGGGAGGGCCGATTACCCAAGAGACCCAGTACTTC. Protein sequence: CASSSRAGGPITQETQYF.

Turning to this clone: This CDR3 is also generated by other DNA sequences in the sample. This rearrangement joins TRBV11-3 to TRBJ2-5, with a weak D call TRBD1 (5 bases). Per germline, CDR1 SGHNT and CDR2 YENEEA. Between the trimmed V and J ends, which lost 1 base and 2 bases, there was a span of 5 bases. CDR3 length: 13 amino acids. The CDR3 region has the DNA TGTGCCAGCAGCTTAGGACAGCAAGAGACCCAGTACTTC. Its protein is CASSLGQQETQYF. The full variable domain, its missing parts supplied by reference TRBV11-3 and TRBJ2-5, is EAGVVQSPRYKIIEKKQPVAFWCNPISGHNTLYWYLQNLGQGPELLIRYENEEAVDDSQLPKDRFSAERLKGVDSTLKIQPAELGDSAVYLCASSLGQQETQYFGPGTRLLVL.

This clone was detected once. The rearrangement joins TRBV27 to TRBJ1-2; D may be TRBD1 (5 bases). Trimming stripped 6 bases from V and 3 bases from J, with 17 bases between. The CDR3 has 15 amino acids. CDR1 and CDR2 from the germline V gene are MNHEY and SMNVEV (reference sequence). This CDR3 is CASSPWGSPYYGYTF. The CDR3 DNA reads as TGTGCCAGCAGCCCCTGGGGCAGTCCATACTATGGCTACACCTTC.

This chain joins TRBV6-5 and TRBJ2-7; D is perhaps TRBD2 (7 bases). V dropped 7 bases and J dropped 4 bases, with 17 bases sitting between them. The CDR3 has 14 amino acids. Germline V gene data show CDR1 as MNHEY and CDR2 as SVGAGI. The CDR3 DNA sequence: TGTGCCAGCAACAATGGGGGGGCGCGGTACGAGCAGTACTTC. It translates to CASNNGGARYEQYF.

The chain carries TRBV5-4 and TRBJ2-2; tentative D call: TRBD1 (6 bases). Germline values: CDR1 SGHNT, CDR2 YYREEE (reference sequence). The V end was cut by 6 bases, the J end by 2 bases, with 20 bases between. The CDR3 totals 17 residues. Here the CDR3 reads CASTLGAGTPNTGELFF. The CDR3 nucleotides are TGTGCCAGCACCCTCGGTGCCGGGACACCCAACACCGGGGAGCTGTTTTTT. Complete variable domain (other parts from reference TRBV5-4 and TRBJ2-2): ETGVTQSPTHLIKTRGQQVTLRCSSQSGHNTVSWYQQALGQGPQFIFQYYREEENGRGNFPPRFSGLQFPNYSSELNVNALELDDSALYLCASTLGAGTPNTGELFFGEGSRLTVL.

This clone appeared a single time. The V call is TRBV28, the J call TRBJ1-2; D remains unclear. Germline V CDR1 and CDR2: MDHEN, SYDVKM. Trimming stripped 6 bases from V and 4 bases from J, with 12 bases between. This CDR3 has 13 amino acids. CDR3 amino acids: CASSLRPGYGYTF. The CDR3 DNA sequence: TGTGCCAGCAGCCTCCGACCGGGCTATGGCTACACCTTC.

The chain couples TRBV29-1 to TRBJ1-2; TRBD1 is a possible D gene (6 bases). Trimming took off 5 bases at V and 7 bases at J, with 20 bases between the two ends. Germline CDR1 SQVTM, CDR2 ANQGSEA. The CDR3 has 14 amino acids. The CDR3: CSVTPSDSPFGYTF. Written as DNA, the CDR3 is TGCAGCGTTACCCCCTCGGACAGTCCTTTTGGCTACACCTTC.